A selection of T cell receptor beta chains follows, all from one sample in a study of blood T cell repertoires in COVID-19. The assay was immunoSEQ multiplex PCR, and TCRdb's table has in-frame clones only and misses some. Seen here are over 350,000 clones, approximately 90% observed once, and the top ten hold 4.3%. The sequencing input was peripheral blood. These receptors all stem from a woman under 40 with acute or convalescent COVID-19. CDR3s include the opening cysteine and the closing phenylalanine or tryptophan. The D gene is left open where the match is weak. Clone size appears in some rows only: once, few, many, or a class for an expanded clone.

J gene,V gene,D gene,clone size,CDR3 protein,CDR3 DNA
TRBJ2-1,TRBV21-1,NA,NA,CASSKAPRGSSYNEQFF,TGTGCCAGCAGCAAAGCGCCCCGGGGGAGCTCCTACAATGAGCAGTTCTTC
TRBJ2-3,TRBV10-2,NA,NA,CASSDRVLGGTQYF,TGCGCCAGCAGTGATCGTGTCTTGGGAGGCACGCAGTATTTT
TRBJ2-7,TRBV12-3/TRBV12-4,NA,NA,CASSLRVPYEQYF,TGTGCCAGCAGTTTGAGGGTACCCTACGAGCAGTACTTC
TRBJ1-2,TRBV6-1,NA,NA,CASSENVLAGRNGYTF,TGTGCCAGCAGTGAAAATGTCTTGGCAGGGCGGAATGGCTACACCTTC
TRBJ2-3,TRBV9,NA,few,CASSDREGNTDTQYF,TGTGCCAGCAGCGACAGGGAAGGGAACACAGATACGCAGTATTTT
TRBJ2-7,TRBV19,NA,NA,CASSIDSVLPYEQYF,TGTGCCAGTAGTATCGACAGTGTCCTACCCTACGAGCAGTACTTC
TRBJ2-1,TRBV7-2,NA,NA,CASSLASGNEQFF,TGTGCCAGCAGCTTAGCTTCGGGAAATGAGCAGTTCTTC
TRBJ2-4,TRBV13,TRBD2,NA,CASSLQLRGENIQYF,TGTGCCAGCAGCCTCCAATTGCGGGGGGAAAACATTCAGTACTTC
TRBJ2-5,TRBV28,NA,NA,CASSSLDTLQETQYF,TGTGCCAGCAGTTCCCTGGACACATTACAAGAGACCCAGTACTTC
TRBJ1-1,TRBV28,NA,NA,CASSLWAGEDTEAFF,TGTGCCAGCAGTTTATGGGCCGGGGAGGACACTGAAGCTTTCTTT
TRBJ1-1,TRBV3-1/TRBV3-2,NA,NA,CASSQSQLMNTEAFF,TGTGCCAGCAGCCAGTCGCAACTCATGAACACTGAAGCTTTCTTT
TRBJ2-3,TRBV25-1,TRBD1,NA,CASSEWTGGTDTQYF,TGTGCCAGCAGTGAATGGACAGGGGGCACAGATACGCAGTATTTT
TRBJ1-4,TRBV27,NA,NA,CASSSAGRSTNEKLFF,TGTGCCAGCAGTTCGGCAGGGAGGTCAACTAATGAAAAACTGTTTTTT
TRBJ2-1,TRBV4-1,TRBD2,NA,CASSQDRLAGNEQFF,TGCGCCAGCAGCCAAGACAGACTAGCGGGGAATGAGCAGTTCTTC
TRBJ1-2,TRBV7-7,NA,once,CASSLGGDLYGYTF,TGTGCCAGCAGCTTAGGGGGGGACCTCTATGGCTACACCTTC
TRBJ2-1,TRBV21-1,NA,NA,CASSKASLGPPINEQFF,TGTGCCAGCAGCAAAGCGTCACTGGGCCCACCCATCAATGAGCAGTTCTTC
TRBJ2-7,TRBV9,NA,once,CASSVGGGQNYEQYF,TGTGCCAGCAGCGTAGGGGGGGGCCAGAACTACGAGCAGTACTTC
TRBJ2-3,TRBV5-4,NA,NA,CASSSTPTDTQYF,TGTGCCAGCAGCTCAACTCCCACAGATACGCAGTATTTT
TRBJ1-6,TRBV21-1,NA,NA,CASPNPGQKNSPLHF,TGTGCCAGTCCGAACCCGGGACAGAAGAATTCACCCCTCCACTTT
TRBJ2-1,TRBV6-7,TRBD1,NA,CASSLSGTGNYNEQFF,TGTGCCAGCAGTCTATCCGGGACAGGGAATTACAATGAGCAGTTCTTC
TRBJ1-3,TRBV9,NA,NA,CASSSHGGNTIYF,TGTGCCAGCAGCTCACACGGGGGAAACACCATATATTTT
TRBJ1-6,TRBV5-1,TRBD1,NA,CASAPGQDNSPLHF,TGCGCCAGCGCCCCAGGACAGGATAATTCACCCCTCCACTTT
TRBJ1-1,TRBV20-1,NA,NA,CSASRMRGEAFF,TGCAGTGCTAGTCGTATGCGCGGGGAAGCTTTCTTT
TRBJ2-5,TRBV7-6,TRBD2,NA,CASSLESGTSGGGFQETQYF,TGTGCCAGCAGCTTAGAGTCGGGGACTAGCGGGGGGGGCTTCCAAGAGACCCAGTACTTC
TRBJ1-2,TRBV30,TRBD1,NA,CAWSQGAGYTF,TGTGCCTGGTCGCAGGGGGCTGGCTACACCTTC
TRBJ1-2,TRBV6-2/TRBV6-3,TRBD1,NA,CASSYGQAIFGYTF,TGTGCCAGCAGTTACGGACAGGCCATCTTTGGCTACACCTTC
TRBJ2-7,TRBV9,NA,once,CASSALPDTQYGEQYF,TGTGCCAGCAGCGCCCTTCCCGACACACAGTATGGCGAGCAGTACTTC
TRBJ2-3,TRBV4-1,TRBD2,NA,CASSQEEAGGTDTQYF,TGCGCCAGCAGCCAAGAAGAAGCGGGGGGTACAGATACGCAGTATTTT
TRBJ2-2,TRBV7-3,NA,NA,CASSPPTGELFF,TGTGCCAGCAGCCCCCCAACCGGGGAGCTGTTTTTT
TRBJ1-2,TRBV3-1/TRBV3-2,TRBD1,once,CASSQEGTVYGYTF,TGTGCCAGCAGCCAAGAAGGGACAGTCTATGGCTACACCTTC
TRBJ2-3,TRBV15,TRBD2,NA,CATSRAGGLDDTQYF,TGTGCCACCAGCAGAGCGGGGGGTCTCGACGATACGCAGTATTTT
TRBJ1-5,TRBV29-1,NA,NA,CSVGAGENQPQHF,TGCAGCGTTGGGGCAGGGGAAAATCAGCCCCAGCATTTT
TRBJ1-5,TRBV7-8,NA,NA,CASSHRRGNQPQHF,TGTGCCAGCAGCCACCGACGGGGCAATCAGCCCCAGCATTTT
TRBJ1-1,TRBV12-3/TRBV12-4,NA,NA,CASSPKGLAWAFF,TGTGCCAGCAGCCCCAAGGGACTGGCTTGGGCTTTCTTT
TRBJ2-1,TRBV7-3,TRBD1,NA,CASSTQGGAYNEQFF,TGTGCCAGCAGCACACAGGGGGGTGCCTACAATGAGCAGTTCTTC
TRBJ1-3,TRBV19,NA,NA,CASSTGDSSGNTIYF,TGTGCCAGTAGTACAGGCGACAGCTCTGGAAACACCATATATTTT
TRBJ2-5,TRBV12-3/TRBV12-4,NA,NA,CASSFIPRETQYF,TGTGCCAGCAGTTTCATACCCCGGGAGACCCAGTACTTC
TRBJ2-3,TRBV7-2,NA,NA,CASRMGGRADTQYF,TGTGCCAGCAGGATGGGGGGGCGCGCAGATACGCAGTATTTT
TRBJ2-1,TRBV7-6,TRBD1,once,CASSLAGQGSNEQFF,TGTGCCAGCAGCTTAGCGGGACAGGGAAGCAATGAGCAGTTCTTC
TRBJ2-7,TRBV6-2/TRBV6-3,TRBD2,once,CASSPGLAGSPYEQYF,TGTGCCAGCAGCCCGGGACTAGCGGGGAGCCCCTACGAGCAGTACTTC
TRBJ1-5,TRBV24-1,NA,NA,CATSAPDTNQPQHF,TGTGCCACCAGTGCCCCGGACACGAATCAGCCCCAGCATTTT
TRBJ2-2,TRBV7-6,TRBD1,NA,CASSLAGTGPGELFF,TGTGCCAGCAGCTTAGCGGGGACAGGGCCCGGGGAGCTGTTTTTT
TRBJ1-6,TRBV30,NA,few,CAWSKYRDNSPLHF,TGTGCCTGGAGTAAATACAGGGATAATTCACCCCTCCACTTT